Presented here are 8 T cell receptor beta chains from one specimen sequenced in a study of response to subunit inactivated influenza vaccine. TCRdb processed the RT-PCR reads anew with MiXCR; each CDR3 protein has one entry. The sample consists of 500,000 to 600,000 distinct CDR3 sequences, 10% to 15% of them appearing once. This material consisted of PBMCs from blood, taken about 6 weeks after vaccination. The receptors shown here come from a man aged 45 to 65 who received an inactivated influenza vaccine.

This chain connects TRBV15 to TRBJ2-7, with 7 bases matching TRBD1. CDR3 length equals 13 residues. Per the germline V gene, CDR1 is LNHNV and CDR2 is YYDKDF (reference sequence). The ends lost 6 bases at V and 5 bases at J; junction bases unmatched: 7. Here the CDR3 DNA reads TGTGCCACCAGTACAGGGGAAAGGGACGAGCAGTACTTC. Its protein product is CATSTGERDEQYF.

The chain uses TRBV7-2 and TRBJ2-2; TRBD1 aligns across 7 bases. The germline V gene has CDR1 SGHTA and CDR2 FQGNSA. The CDR3 has 17 amino acids. V dropped 1 base and J dropped 0; count of bases not matched to a gene: 5. CDR3 sequence: CASSLVAGTANTGELFF. As DNA, the CDR3 is TGTGCCAGCAGCTTAGTGGCCGGGACAGCGAACACCGGGGAGCTGTTTTTT.

The chain links TRBV18 to TRBJ2-2, with D unclear. Trimming shortened V by 3 bases and J by 7 bases, and 9 bases separated the two germline ends. CDR1 is KGHSH, CDR2 LQKENI, per germline. The CDR3 contains 13 residues. CDR3 sequence (DNA): TGTGCCAGCTCACCGGCCCGTAACGGGGAGCTGTTTTTT. This gives the protein CASSPARNGELFF.

This clonotype was found many times. The gene calls are TRBV7-9 and TRBJ2-2; D unclear. The V end was cut by 1 base, the J end by 5 bases, with 5 bases between. Germline V lookup: CDR1 SEHNR, CDR2 FQNEAQ (reference sequence). The CDR3 totals 13 residues. The CDR3 DNA is TGTGCCAGCAGCTTAGGCAAAACCGGGGAGCTGTTTTTT. Its translation is CASSLGKTGELFF. Variable domain in full (rest from reference TRBV7-9 and TRBJ2-2): DTGVSQNPRHKITKRGQNVTFRCDPISEHNRLYWYRQTLGQGPEFLTYFQNEAQLEKSRLLSDRFSAERPKGSFSTLEIQRTEQGDSAMYLCASSLGKTGELFFGEGSRLTVL.

This clonotype appeared once. The V gene is TRBV5-1, the J gene TRBJ2-1; 8 nucleotides line up with TRBD1. CDR1 is SGHRS, CDR2 YFSETQ, per germline. The CDR3 is 15 residues long. V trimming: 2 bases; J trimming: 4 bases; junction bases outside the gene matches: 5. The CDR3 DNA reads TGCGCCAGCAGCTTCGACAGGGGAAGGTACAATGAGCAGTTCTTC. It translates to CASSFDRGRYNEQFF. Together with reference TRBV5-1 and TRBJ2-1, the CDR3 gives the full variable domain: KAGVTQTPRYLIKTRGQQVTLSCSPISGHRSVSWYQQTPGQGLQFLFEYFSETQRNKGNFPGRFSGRQFSNSRSEMNVSTLELGDSALYLCASSFDRGRYNEQFFGPGTRLTVL.

There are a few counts of this clonotype. J is TRBJ1-2 and V is TRBV7-2, with D unclear. CDR1 SGHTA and CDR2 FQGNSA come from the germline V gene. CDR3 length equals 16 residues. With 4 bases removed from V and 0 bases from J, the gap between germline ends came to 15 bases. The chain's CDR3 is CASSYLPGLTNYGYTF. CDR3 nucleotides: TGTGCCAGCAGCTACCTTCCAGGCCTGACTAACTATGGCTACACCTTC.

The V and J genes are TRBV25-1 and TRBJ1-2, with TRBD1 as a possible D gene (5 bases). Per germline, CDR1 MGHDK and CDR2 SYGVNS. The ends were cut back, 6 bases at V and 2 bases at J, with 16 bases in the middle. The CDR3 is 15 residues long. This CDR3 reads CASSPRQILNYGYTF. CDR3 coding DNA: TGTGCCAGCAGCCCTAGACAGATACTAAACTATGGCTACACCTTC.

This clonotype was recorded many times. V gene TRBV5-4 combines with J gene TRBJ2-1; 14 bases are a match to TRBD2. V shed 4 bases and J 7 bases; nucleotides not matched to a gene: 7. CDR3 length: 16 residues. The germline gives CDR1 SGHNT, CDR2 YYREEE (reference sequence). The CDR3 sequence: CASSGIRTSGRNEQFF. As DNA, the CDR3 is TGTGCCAGCAGCGGAATTCGGACTAGCGGGAGGAATGAGCAGTTCTTC.